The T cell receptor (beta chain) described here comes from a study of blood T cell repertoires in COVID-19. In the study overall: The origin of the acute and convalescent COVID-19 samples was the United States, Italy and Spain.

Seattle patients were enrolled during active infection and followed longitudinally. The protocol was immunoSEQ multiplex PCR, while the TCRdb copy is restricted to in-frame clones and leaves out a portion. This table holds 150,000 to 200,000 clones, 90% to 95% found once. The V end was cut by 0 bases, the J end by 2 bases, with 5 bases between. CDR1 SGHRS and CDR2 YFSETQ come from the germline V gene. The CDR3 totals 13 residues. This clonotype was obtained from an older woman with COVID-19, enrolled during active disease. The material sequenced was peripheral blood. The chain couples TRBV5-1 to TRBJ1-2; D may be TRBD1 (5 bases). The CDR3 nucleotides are TGCGCCAGCAGCTTGGACAGGAACTATGGCTACACCTTC. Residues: CASSLDRNYGYTF.